A selection of T cell receptor beta chains follows, all from one sample in a study of T-cell memory formation after mild COVID-19. TCRdb independently ran MiXCR on the 5' RACE reads; one entry per CDR3 protein. Of about 620,000 distinct CDR3 sequences in the sample, under 20% were seen once. The sequenced sample was PBMCs or a T cell subset sorted from them (not recorded which). The receptors were gathered from an adult woman who had mild COVID-19 (a few samples of this study predate the infection). Cell type and time point are not known. Both conserved end residues are part of each CDR3. A D gene is named only where the DNA matches it firmly. The size field is filled for only some rows; it gives once, few, many or a size class.

D gene: -; V gene: TRBV7-6; clone size: few; J gene: TRBJ2-3; CDR3 DNA: TGTGCCAGCAGCTTATGGGGGACGGATAGCACAGATACGCAGTATTTT; CDR3 protein: CASSLWGTDSTDTQYF
D gene: -; V gene: TRBV13; clone size: many; J gene: TRBJ1-1; CDR3 DNA: TGTGCCAGCAGCGGCGCCGGGACGTTCCTGGGGCTGAACACTGAAGCTTTCTTT; CDR3 protein: CASSGAGTFLGLNTEAFF
D gene: -; V gene: TRBV5-1; clone size: -; J gene: TRBJ2-3; CDR3 DNA: TGCGCCAGCAGCTTGGCCTGGGGTAGAAGCACAGATACGCAGTATTTT; CDR3 protein: CASSLAWGRSTDTQYF
D gene: -; V gene: TRBV12-3/TRBV12-4; clone size: -; J gene: TRBJ2-7; CDR3 DNA: TGTGCCAGCAGCAAATGGGCCCACGAGCAGTACTTC; CDR3 protein: CASSKWAHEQYF
D gene: TRBD2; V gene: TRBV12-3/TRBV12-4; clone size: many; J gene: TRBJ2-1; CDR3 DNA: TGTGCCAGCAGTTTTGCGGTGGGGGGGGAGCAGTTCTTC; CDR3 protein: CASSFAVGGEQFF
D gene: TRBD2; V gene: TRBV25-1; clone size: few; J gene: TRBJ2-5; CDR3 DNA: TGTGCCAGCAGTGAAATTTGGCCTAGCGGGGAGAGGACCCAGTACTTC; CDR3 protein: CASSEIWPSGERTQYF
D gene: TRBD2; V gene: TRBV5-1; clone size: -; J gene: TRBJ2-1; CDR3 DNA: TGCGCCAGCAGTCCCGGGACTAGCGGGGGGCCGGGCAATGAGCAGTTCTTC; CDR3 protein: CASSPGTSGGPGNEQFF
D gene: -; V gene: TRBV7-9; clone size: few; J gene: TRBJ2-7; CDR3 DNA: TGTGCCAGCAGCTTCCAAACGTGGGAGCAGTACTTC; CDR3 protein: CASSFQTWEQYF
D gene: -; V gene: TRBV13; clone size: -; J gene: TRBJ2-7; CDR3 DNA: TGTGCCAGCAGCTTAAAGCGGGCCTACGAGCAGTACTTC; CDR3 protein: CASSLKRAYEQYF
D gene: TRBD1; V gene: TRBV7-9; clone size: -; J gene: TRBJ2-1; CDR3 DNA: TGTGCCAGCAGCTTTTCCGCAGGGGGATCGAACAATGAGCAGTTCTTC; CDR3 protein: CASSFSAGGSNNEQFF
D gene: TRBD2; V gene: TRBV27; clone size: few; J gene: TRBJ2-3; CDR3 DNA: TGTGCCAGCAGTGCATCTAGCGGCGTGGGCACAGATACGCAGTATTTT; CDR3 protein: CASSASSGVGTDTQYF
D gene: -; V gene: TRBV27; clone size: -; J gene: TRBJ2-5; CDR3 DNA: TGTGCCAGCAGTTTCTCCGTCCGGCGGGAGACCCAGTACTTC; CDR3 protein: CASSFSVRRETQYF
D gene: -; V gene: TRBV15; clone size: -; J gene: TRBJ2-7; CDR3 DNA: TGTGCCACCAGCAGGGACATGGGCGGCGAGCAGTACTTC; CDR3 protein: CATSRDMGGEQYF
D gene: -; V gene: TRBV10-1; clone size: -; J gene: TRBJ2-3; CDR3 DNA: TGCGCCAGCAGTGAGTGGGCTCTCCGGACTCCTATAGGAGATACGCAGTATTTT; CDR3 protein: CASSEWALRTPIGDTQYF
D gene: -; V gene: TRBV4-3; clone size: -; J gene: TRBJ2-7; CDR3 DNA: TGCGCCAGCAGCCAAGAGGGGGCTTCTCGTCACGAGCAGTACTTC; CDR3 protein: CASSQEGASRHEQYF
D gene: -; V gene: TRBV29-1; clone size: many; J gene: TRBJ2-7; CDR3 DNA: TGCAGCGTCGGAGGACAGAACTACGAGCAGTACTTC; CDR3 protein: CSVGGQNYEQYF
D gene: TRBD1; V gene: TRBV20-1; clone size: few; J gene: TRBJ1-1; CDR3 DNA: TGCAGTGCTAGGGGGGGACAGGCTGAAGCTTTCTTT; CDR3 protein: CSARGGQAEAFF
D gene: TRBD1; V gene: TRBV18; clone size: -; J gene: TRBJ2-7; CDR3 DNA: TGTGCCAGCTCACCCGGTCTACAGGGGGCCGGCGAGCAGTACTTC; CDR3 protein: CASSPGLQGAGEQYF
D gene: TRBD1; V gene: TRBV6-5; clone size: few; J gene: TRBJ2-7; CDR3 DNA: TGTGCCAGCAGTGTCAGGGGGCCCTTCGCCTACGAGCAGTACTTC; CDR3 protein: CASSVRGPFAYEQYF
D gene: -; V gene: TRBV7-2; clone size: -; J gene: TRBJ1-3; CDR3 DNA: TGTGCCAGCAGCTTAGGGGGACAAGGAAACACCATATATTTT; CDR3 protein: CASSLGGQGNTIYF